This T cell receptor beta chain was obtained from a study of post-analysis software for immune sequencing data (dated by TCRdb to about 2015). Regarding the complete study: The recorded disease courses included relapsing-remitting, secondary progressive and progressive-relapsing multiple sclerosis, and some patients had no subtype annotation. A subset of samples was prepared in parallel using single-end sample barcoding, then pooled and co-amplified after Illumina adapter ligation. Patient repertoires were compared against around 10 previously published healthy control repertoires from donors aged roughly 6 to 28 years. On the study overall, not on this receptor specifically: Direct clustering with F measure revealed strong co-clustering of samples prepared in the same batch, which led to a batch-effect correction. Significantly lower normalized Chao1 diversity was found in multiple sclerosis patients than in controls, suggesting substantial peripheral T-cell clonal expansion. The control group was slightly older than the multiple sclerosis patient group. Patients showed significantly higher frequencies than controls for roughly 5 TRBV segments, among them TRBV5-6, TRBV5-1 and TRBV20-1.

To demonstrate the VDJtools post-analysis software, TCR beta repertoires were profiled from the peripheral blood of about 14 young patients with multiple sclerosis. The patients with multiple sclerosis were children and adolescents between about 6 and 16 years of age. Remarks on this clonotype: Its target antigen remains unknown. No base-level quality is on record; no much larger clone is a single base apart.

Between the V and J ends, shortened by 7 bases and 14 bases respectively, the junction contains 15 bases. CDR1 SGHTA and CDR2 FQGTGA were looked up in the germline V gene. The CDR3 covers 11 residues, taking in both the cysteine and the phenylalanine. Of the read, only the CDR3 DNA is kept; its 33 bases are in frame from base 1. The method was PCR. Sequencing relied on an Illumina HiSeq 2500. Unique molecular identifiers were incorporated into TCR beta cDNA libraries to reduce PCR and sequencing biases. Roughly 500,000 cDNA molecules were obtained for every 1 to 10 million input T cells, so each molecule roughly corresponded to one T cell. The same protocol used for the earlier healthy control dataset was applied to prepare and sequence the patient libraries. Samples belonging to the same batch were prepared together, multiplexed and sequenced on a shared HiSeq lane. The study's own analysis went as follows. MIGEC was used to process the raw barcoded reads, and molecular identifier groups with only a single read were discarded before consensus assembly and CDR3 extraction. VDJtools was used for post-analysis of the clonotype tables, with diversity normalized by down-sampling every dataset to the smallest sample size. To correct batch-related cross-sample contamination, repertoire overlap clustering matched CDR3 amino acid sequences but not nucleotide sequences. The public reads were quality trimmed at Q25 with fastp and then assembled into clones with MiXCR by TCRdb, keeping productive beta chains. Entries that share a CDR3 protein sequence are merged under the most common genes and DNA. It is TCRdb's table, rather than the study itself, that gives the V and J calls and clone size. The sample includes over 250,000 distinct CDR3 sequences, with 36% observed a single time. The ten largest account for 4% to 6% of the sample.

Sequences were obtained from blood. This chain is built from TRBV7-3 and TRBJ1-5, with TRBD1 tentatively as D gene (5 bases match). This sequence originates from a girl under 18 with multiple sclerosis. The nucleotide sequence is given as TGTGCCAGCACCCGAGGGGCAGGGAAGCATTTT. Its translation reads: CASTRGAGKHF.